The sample holds one count of the clone carrying this T cell receptor beta chain. These data belong to a study of blood T cell repertoires in COVID-19. Study at large: The samples span acute and convalescent COVID-19 from the United States, Italy and Spain.

Residents of under 25 US areas, aged roughly 18 to 89 years, made up the participants. Assay: immunoSEQ multiplex PCR; the TCRdb copy retains only in-frame clones and omits some. The top ten hold less than 4% of the sample, which has 150,000 or so clones, 75% to 85% seen once. V was trimmed by 6 bases and J by 5 bases, leaving 7 bases between them. The CDR3 is made up of 12 amino acids. Germline V gene data show CDR1 as MNHEY and CDR2 as SMNVEV (reference sequence). The receptor's source is a woman aged 55-70 years who had recovered from COVID-19. The rearrangement uses TRBV27 and TRBJ2-2; D call uncertain. Sequencing input: PBMCs or T cells enriched from blood (not recorded which). CDR3 coding DNA: TGTGCCAGCAGATTCCTTACCGGGGAGCTGTTTTTT. Translated, it gives CASRFLTGELFF.